This record looks at one T cell receptor beta chain sequence and its context. Trimming cost V 4 bases and J 5 bases; bases outside gene matches: 6. CDR3 length equals 14 residues. Per the germline V gene, CDR1 is MDHEN and CDR2 is SYDVKM. This sample was taken from a study of blood T cell repertoires in COVID-19. For the study at large: T cells, B-cell-depleted T cells, or PBMCs provided the cDNA or gDNA that served as material.

In the authors' methods: Estimated nucleated cell counts came from reference gene primer amplification. Sequencing used immunoSEQ multiplex PCR; TCRdb keeps in-frame clones, though not all of them. Clone size and the V and J calls come from that table; the DNA yielded D and trimming. Here the sample spans 200,000 to 250,000 clones, around 88% being singletons. The clonotype comes from a man in his late teens or twenties with active or convalescent COVID-19. Specimen: peripheral blood. The chain uses TRBV28 and TRBJ2-7; 9 positions agree with TRBD1. The DNA of the CDR3 is TGTGCCAGCAGTTCGGGGACAGGGCTCCACGAGCAGTACTTC. It encodes CASSSGTGLHEQYF.